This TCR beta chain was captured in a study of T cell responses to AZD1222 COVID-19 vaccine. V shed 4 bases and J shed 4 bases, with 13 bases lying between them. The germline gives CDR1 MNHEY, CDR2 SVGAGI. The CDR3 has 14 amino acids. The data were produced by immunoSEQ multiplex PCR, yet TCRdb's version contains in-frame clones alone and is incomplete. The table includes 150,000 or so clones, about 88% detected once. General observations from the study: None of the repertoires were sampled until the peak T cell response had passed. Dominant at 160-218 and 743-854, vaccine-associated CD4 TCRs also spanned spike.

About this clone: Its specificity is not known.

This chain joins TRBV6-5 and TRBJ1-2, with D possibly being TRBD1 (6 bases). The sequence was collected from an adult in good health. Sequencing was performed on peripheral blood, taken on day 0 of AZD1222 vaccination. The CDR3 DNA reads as TGTGCCAGCAGTTTGCTGACAGGAGCCTATGGCTACACCTTC. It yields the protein CASSLLTGAYGYTF.